This TCR beta chain comes out of a study of blood T cell repertoires in COVID-19 (dated by TCRdb to about 2020). Describing the broader study: Samples covering the acute and convalescent phases of COVID-19 were provided by collaborators in the United States, Italy and Spain. A de-identified subject ID, COVID-19 status, age in years and sex were almost always included in the sample metadata. Subjects who had been exposed to COVID-19, were actively infected with it, or had recovered from it provided the deeply sampled blood TCRbeta repertoires that made up the dataset. The repertoires were released in a freely available public database meant as a resource for research on the immune response to SARS-CoV-2. The material from the prospective study consisted of cDNA or gDNA derived from T cells, B-cell-depleted T cells, or PBMCs. Where available, HLA class I and class II types were taken from metadata supplied by the sample provider and were not determined by assay-based typing. The samples were drawn from the first 160 participants of the ongoing ImmuneRACE study and from more than 1,000 subjects provided by 6 global collaborators.

The CDR3 runs 15 residues from the cysteine to the phenylalanine. Just CDR3 DNA is preserved here, 45 bases in frame from base 1. Unmatched junction bases come to 6, with V trimmed by 7 bases and J by 4 bases. Per the germline V gene, SGHAT is the CDR1 and FQNNGV is the CDR2. The full study reports these points: Clinical and demographic metadata were provided uncurated, with the amount varying by source and participant.

Note on this clone: The antigen this receptor binds is unknown. No base-level quality is on record; no much larger clone is a single base apart.

The immunoSEQ Assay, a bias-controlled multiplex PCR, was used to amplify TCRbeta CDR3 regions from genomic DNA. Per the original workflow: The number of nucleated cells in each sample was estimated from the amplification of reference gene primers within the assay. To quantify the absolute abundance of each unique TCRbeta CDR3 rearrangement, sequence reads were collapsed and filtered. For each sample, productive Simpson clonality was calculated as the square root of Simpson's diversity index across productive rearrangements. TCRdb took this table from immuneACCESS and kept in-frame rearrangements with V and J called. Such tables lack part of the clones; where checked against another copy, unresolved V genes explain under half of the gap, and the rest is unexplained. Clone size and the V and J calls come from that table; the DNA yielded D and trimming. The sample records about 190,000 clones, 75% to 80% of which are singletons. The top ten hold approximately 27% of the sample.

Collaborating institutions collected whole blood in K2EDTA tubes following their own protocols. For TCRbeta analysis, collaborators shipped samples in one of three forms: frozen whole blood, isolated PBMCs, or DNA extracted from either of those sample types. The chain links TRBV11-2 with TRBJ2-1, and 11 junction bases match TRBD2. The sequencing sample was made of peripheral blood. The sequence came from a woman in her 70s with acute or convalescent COVID-19. The CDR3 region reads CASTSRLAGYNEQFF. The nucleotides read TGTGCCAGCACCTCACGACTAGCGGGGTACAATGAGCAGTTCTTC.